This T cell receptor beta chain was captured in a study of blood T cell repertoires in COVID-19. Assay used: immunoSEQ multiplex PCR; TCRdb lists only in-frame clones, some missing. The sample includes some 200,000 clones, approximately 86% of them seen just once. The clonotype was recovered from a woman aged 25 to 39 who had recovered from COVID-19. Input material: PBMCs or T cells enriched from blood (not recorded which).

The CDR3 nucleotides read TGTGCCAGCAGCCAGATTGGATCGCGGGGCATGATTTCTAGTGAGCAGTTCTTC. It codes for CASSQIGSRGMISSEQFF. The chain combines TRBV7-2 with TRBJ2-1; tentative D call: TRBD2 (6 bases). This CDR3 has 18 residues. The germline V gene encodes CDR1 SGHTA and CDR2 FQGNSA. The V end lost 5 bases, the J end lost 9 bases, and 29 bases lay between the germline ends. Full variable domain (rest looked up from reference TRBV7-2 and TRBJ2-1): GAGVSQSPSNKVTEKGKDVELRCDPISGHTALYWYRQSLGQGLEFLIYFQGNSAPDKSGLPSDRFSAERTGGSVSTLTIQRTQQEDSAVYLCASSQIGSRGMISSEQFFGPGTRLTVL.